This entry describes one T cell receptor beta chain. Its matching antigen is unknown. V dropped 1 base and J dropped 7 bases, with 8 bases sitting between them. CDR3 length: 11 amino acids. CDR1 is DFQATT and CDR2 is SNEGSKA in the germline V gene (reference sequence). These data belong to a study of T cell repertoires in cytomegalovirus infection. Study summary: Epitope selection comprised recently identified HLA-C-restricted CMV epitopes and well-studied HLA-B-restricted CMV epitopes. Carrying CMV and the relevant HLA type showed in public TCR beta signatures.

TCRdb redid the calling of the reads with MiXCR, one entry per CDR3 protein. The table has some 500,000 distinct CDR3 sequences, 40% seen once; the top ten hold around 50%. Study results and caveats: The ex vivo response was dominated by HLA-C-restricted CMV-specific TCR beta clonotypes. Cumulative frequency (of public TCR beta family members) identified carriers of CMV plus the relevant HLA.

The sequence was collected from a human donor in good health (CMV status not recorded). Some clones in this sample may be carry-over from other donors' samples. This rearrangement joins TRBV20-1 to TRBJ2-7; D unclear. Sequenced here: cultured PBMCs, sampled from culture after CMV antigen stimulation. In DNA, the CDR3 is TGCAGTGCTAGAGGCAGGATTGAGCAGTACTTC. Translating it yields CSARGRIEQYF.